This TCR beta chain is drawn from a study of cytomegalovirus exposure and HLA in healthy donors. General observations from the study: Among TCR beta chains, those listed as cytomegalovirus-associated numbered about 150. When the data were analyzed later, several of the most significant clusters appeared to be linked to common viral pathogens.

On this clone itself: Its antigen is not known. Sequence at one end of the junction differs from germline and may be a read error.

Primers for the PCR totalled 60 Vbeta and 13 Jbeta. Per the original methods: As a later analysis found, there were approximately 80 million unique TCR beta chains, of which some 10 million were shared. Assay used: immunoSEQ multiplex PCR; TCRdb lists only in-frame clones, some missing. The V and J calls and clone size are taken from that table; D and trimming were inferred from the DNA. The table lists about 38,000 clones, around three fifths of them singletons. The CDR3 has 18 residues. Looked up from germline, CDR1 is MGHRA and CDR2 is YSYEKL. The receptor was isolated from a man aged 50 to 59 in good health and CMV-seropositive. Sequencing was carried out using PBMCs. V usage is TRBV4-1 and J usage is TRBJ2-3; 8 bases agree with TRBD2. The CDR3 protein is CASRQDDGRGGPGDTQYF. CDR3 nucleotide sequence: TGCGCCAGCAGGCAAGACGACGGGAGGGGGGGCCCAGGAGATACGCAGTATTTT.